This entry concerns a single TCR beta chain. This sample is part of a study of blood T cell repertoires in COVID-19. Study-wide context: Both acute and convalescent COVID-19 samples were obtained from the United States, Italy and Spain. T cells, B-cell-depleted T cells, or PBMCs supplied cDNA or gDNA.

Per the original data handling: By means of reference gene primer amplification, nucleated cell counts were estimated. TCRdb's copy holds only in-frame clones and misses some; the assay was immunoSEQ multiplex PCR. D and trimming come from the DNA, and the V and J calls and clone size come from that table. The data hold roughly 200,000 clones, with around 86% observed a single time. Germline values: CDR1 KGHSH, CDR2 LQKENI. V was trimmed by 3 bases and J by 1 base, leaving 13 bases between them. This CDR3 region has 16 residues. The gene calls are TRBV18 and TRBJ2-1; tentatively, D is TRBD2 (5 bases). The sequence derives from a woman under 40 with active or convalescent COVID-19. Sequenced: peripheral blood. The CDR3 sequence is CASSPMVGSSYNEQFF. The DNA of the CDR3 is TGTGCCAGCTCACCGATGGTGGGGAGTTCCTACAATGAGCAGTTCTTC.